A selection of T cell receptor beta chains follows, all from one sample in a study of shared clonotypes between healthy human individuals. Assay used: immunoSEQ multiplex PCR; TCRdb lists only in-frame clones, some missing. The sample shows roughly 510,000 clones, around 79% of them seen only once. The source material was PBMCs. The receptors shown here come from a woman aged 35 to 49 in good health. Some clones in this sample may be carry-over from other donors' samples. Both conserved end residues are part of each CDR3. Fields, in order: J gene, V gene, clone size, D gene, CDR3 protein, CDR3 DNA. A D gene is named only where the DNA matches it firmly. A clone size is listed for some rows: how often the clone was seen (once, few, many), or a class if it is expanded.

J gene: TRBJ2-5
V gene: TRBV6-6
clone size: -
D gene: -
CDR3 protein: CASTTDEETQYF
CDR3 DNA: TGTGCCAGCACCACGGACGAAGAGACCCAGTACTTC

J gene: TRBJ2-7
V gene: TRBV28
clone size: few
D gene: -
CDR3 protein: CASSSNYEQYF
CDR3 DNA: TGTGCCAGCAGTTCCAACTACGAGCAGTACTTC

J gene: TRBJ2-7
V gene: TRBV5-6
clone size: -
D gene: -
CDR3 protein: CASSLGRQYEQYF
CDR3 DNA: TGTGCCAGCAGCTTGGGAAGACAGTACGAGCAGTACTTC

J gene: TRBJ2-5
V gene: TRBV7-9
clone size: -
D gene: -
CDR3 protein: CASSLTGTKGETQYF
CDR3 DNA: TGTGCCAGCAGCTTGACGGGCACGAAAGGAGAGACCCAGTACTTC

J gene: TRBJ1-1
V gene: TRBV29-1
clone size: -
D gene: -
CDR3 protein: CSVDIANTEAFF
CDR3 DNA: TGCAGCGTTGATATCGCCAACACTGAAGCTTTCTTT

J gene: TRBJ2-1
V gene: TRBV30
clone size: -
D gene: -
CDR3 protein: CAWSHDNNEQFF
CDR3 DNA: TGTGCCTGGAGTCATGACAACAATGAGCAGTTCTTC

J gene: TRBJ1-5
V gene: TRBV11-2
clone size: -
D gene: -
CDR3 protein: CASSPSFNQPQHF
CDR3 DNA: TGTGCCAGCAGCCCCTCGTTCAATCAGCCCCAGCATTTT

J gene: TRBJ2-7
V gene: TRBV28
clone size: -
D gene: -
CDR3 protein: CASSFAYEQYF
CDR3 DNA: TGTGCCAGCAGTTTTGCCTACGAGCAGTACTTC

J gene: TRBJ2-5
V gene: TRBV29-1
clone size: -
D gene: -
CDR3 protein: CSVVFRGETQYF
CDR3 DNA: TGCAGCGTTGTGTTCAGGGGTGAGACCCAGTACTTC

J gene: TRBJ2-7
V gene: TRBV7-2
clone size: -
D gene: TRBD1
CDR3 protein: CASSLVQGRYEQYF
CDR3 DNA: TGTGCCAGCAGCTTAGTACAGGGGCGCTACGAGCAGTACTTC

J gene: TRBJ2-1
V gene: TRBV18
clone size: -
D gene: TRBD1
CDR3 protein: CASSQTGGSYNEQFF
CDR3 DNA: TGTGCCAGCTCACAGACAGGGGGCTCCTACAATGAGCAGTTCTTC

J gene: TRBJ1-5
V gene: TRBV7-2
clone size: few
D gene: -
CDR3 protein: CASSLDYTGNQPQHF
CDR3 DNA: TGTGCCAGCAGCTTAGATTACACAGGTAATCAGCCCCAGCATTTT

J gene: TRBJ1-2
V gene: TRBV9
clone size: few
D gene: TRBD1
CDR3 protein: CASSPGQGNYGYTF
CDR3 DNA: TGTGCCAGCAGCCCGGGACAGGGGAACTATGGCTACACCTTC

J gene: TRBJ2-7
V gene: TRBV28
clone size: -
D gene: -
CDR3 protein: CASSLFSRLHAALREQYF
CDR3 DNA: TGTGCCAGCAGTTTATTTTCTCGGCTACACGCCGCCTTGCGAGAGCAGTACTTC

J gene: TRBJ2-2
V gene: TRBV6-1
clone size: -
D gene: -
CDR3 protein: CASSEASGLTGELFF
CDR3 DNA: TGTGCCAGCAGTGAAGCGAGTGGCCTCACCGGGGAGCTGTTTTTT

J gene: TRBJ2-1
V gene: TRBV11-2
clone size: -
D gene: -
CDR3 protein: CASSERAYNEQFF
CDR3 DNA: TGTGCCAGCAGCGAGCGGGCGTACAATGAGCAGTTCTTC

J gene: TRBJ1-5
V gene: TRBV6-1
clone size: -
D gene: -
CDR3 protein: CASTQWGGNQPQHF
CDR3 DNA: TGTGCCAGCACCCAGTGGGGCGGCAATCAGCCCCAGCATTTT

J gene: TRBJ1-2
V gene: TRBV19
clone size: -
D gene: -
CDR3 protein: CASSIGQRRGTNYGYTF
CDR3 DNA: TGTGCCAGTAGTATAGGCCAAAGAAGAGGGACTAACTATGGCTACACCTTC

J gene: TRBJ2-7
V gene: TRBV28
clone size: -
D gene: -
CDR3 protein: CASTRGGGTYEQYF
CDR3 DNA: TGTGCCAGCACCCGAGGCGGAGGGACCTACGAGCAGTACTTC

J gene: TRBJ2-7
V gene: TRBV28
clone size: -
D gene: TRBD2
CDR3 protein: CASISSGIYEQYF
CDR3 DNA: TGTGCCAGCATCTCTAGCGGGATATACGAGCAGTACTTC

J gene: TRBJ1-4
V gene: TRBV4-3
clone size: -
D gene: TRBD1
CDR3 protein: CASSQGFRDRNEKLFF
CDR3 DNA: TGCGCCAGCAGCCAGGGTTTCCGGGACAGGAATGAAAAACTGTTTTTT

J gene: TRBJ2-3
V gene: TRBV5-1
clone size: -
D gene: TRBD2
CDR3 protein: CASSLGLAGGEDTQYF
CDR3 DNA: TGCGCCAGCAGCTTGGGGCTAGCGGGAGGGGAGGATACGCAGTATTTT

J gene: TRBJ2-5
V gene: TRBV6-1
clone size: -
D gene: TRBD1
CDR3 protein: CASSPDRGHQETQYF
CDR3 DNA: TGTGCCAGCAGTCCGGACAGGGGGCATCAAGAGACCCAGTACTTC

J gene: TRBJ2-3
V gene: TRBV7-9
clone size: -
D gene: -
CDR3 protein: CASSFKNTQYF
CDR3 DNA: TGTGCCAGCAGCTTTAAGAATACGCAGTATTTT

J gene: TRBJ2-7
V gene: TRBV4-1
clone size: -
D gene: -
CDR3 protein: CASSQESRPSYEQYF
CDR3 DNA: TGCGCCAGCAGCCAAGAGTCCAGGCCCTCCTACGAGCAGTACTTC

J gene: TRBJ2-5
V gene: TRBV29-1
clone size: -
D gene: -
CDR3 protein: CSVAGRHRQETQYF
CDR3 DNA: TGCAGCGTCGCGGGGAGGCATCGTCAAGAGACCCAGTACTTC

J gene: TRBJ2-5
V gene: TRBV13
clone size: few
D gene: -
CDR3 protein: CASSPLMGQETQYF
CDR3 DNA: TGTGCCAGCAGCCCCCTAATGGGGCAAGAGACCCAGTACTTC

J gene: TRBJ1-2
V gene: TRBV20-1
clone size: -
D gene: TRBD1
CDR3 protein: CSADTGDGYTF
CDR3 DNA: TGCAGTGCTGATACAGGGGATGGCTACACCTTC

J gene: TRBJ2-1
V gene: TRBV6-6
clone size: -
D gene: -
CDR3 protein: CASSYTNRAPYNEQFF
CDR3 DNA: TGTGCCAGCAGTTACACCAACAGGGCCCCCTACAATGAGCAGTTCTTC

J gene: TRBJ2-1
V gene: TRBV7-3
clone size: -
D gene: TRBD1
CDR3 protein: CASSRTGPRYNEQFF
CDR3 DNA: TGTGCCAGCAGCCGGACAGGGCCCAGATACAATGAGCAGTTCTTC

J gene: TRBJ2-3
V gene: TRBV9
clone size: -
D gene: -
CDR3 protein: CASSVAYYHSTDTQYF
CDR3 DNA: TGTGCCAGCAGCGTAGCTTACTACCATAGCACAGATACGCAGTATTTT

J gene: TRBJ1-5
V gene: TRBV14
clone size: -
D gene: TRBD1
CDR3 protein: CASSQYGQGDSQPQHF
CDR3 DNA: TGTGCCAGCAGCCAATACGGACAGGGGGATAGTCAGCCCCAGCATTTT

J gene: TRBJ2-2
V gene: TRBV7-7
clone size: -
D gene: TRBD2
CDR3 protein: CASSLAGGELFF
CDR3 DNA: TGTGCTAGCAGCTTAGCGGGCGGGGAGCTGTTTTTT

J gene: TRBJ2-3
V gene: TRBV7-2
clone size: -
D gene: -
CDR3 protein: CASSQLADTQYF
CDR3 DNA: TGTGCCAGCAGCCAGCTGGCAGATACGCAGTATTTT

J gene: TRBJ1-3
V gene: TRBV27
clone size: -
D gene: TRBD1
CDR3 protein: CASSRKTGVSGNTIYF
CDR3 DNA: TGTGCCAGCAGTAGAAAGACAGGGGTCTCTGGAAACACCATATATTTT

J gene: TRBJ2-7
V gene: TRBV5-4
clone size: -
D gene: -
CDR3 protein: CASSFGGRLGEQYF
CDR3 DNA: TGTGCCAGCAGCTTCGGGGGGCGCCTAGGCGAGCAGTACTTC

J gene: TRBJ2-1
V gene: TRBV4-2
clone size: few
D gene: -
CDR3 protein: CASSQDAPAAYNEQFF
CDR3 DNA: TGTGCCAGCAGCCAAGATGCCCCAGCTGCCTACAATGAGCAGTTCTTC

J gene: TRBJ2-7
V gene: TRBV19
clone size: -
D gene: -
CDR3 protein: CASSARPGRGGYEQYF
CDR3 DNA: TGTGCCAGTAGTGCCCGCCCTGGCCGGGGAGGCTACGAGCAGTACTTC

J gene: TRBJ1-4
V gene: TRBV15
clone size: -
D gene: TRBD1
CDR3 protein: CATREGTGEAEEKLFF
CDR3 DNA: TGTGCCACCAGAGAGGGGACAGGGGAAGCGGAGGAAAAACTGTTTTTT

J gene: TRBJ1-2
V gene: TRBV5-1
clone size: -
D gene: TRBD1
CDR3 protein: CASSLDGQGARGYTF
CDR3 DNA: TGCGCCAGCAGCTTGGACGGACAGGGGGCGCGGGGCTACACCTTC

J gene: TRBJ2-7
V gene: TRBV7-2
clone size: -
D gene: -
CDR3 protein: CASSRLWVF
CDR3 DNA: TGTGCTAGCAGCCGCCTCTGGGTCTTC

J gene: TRBJ2-1
V gene: TRBV7-3
clone size: few
D gene: -
CDR3 protein: CASSAGPLNEQFF
CDR3 DNA: TGTGCCAGCAGCGCGGGCCCTTTAAATGAGCAGTTCTTC

J gene: TRBJ1-2
V gene: TRBV5-1
clone size: -
D gene: TRBD1
CDR3 protein: CASSLDGQVNYGYTF
CDR3 DNA: TGCGCCAGCAGCTTGGACGGACAGGTGAACTATGGCTACACCTTC

J gene: TRBJ2-2
V gene: TRBV28
clone size: once
D gene: TRBD2
CDR3 protein: CASSFTSGRTGELFF
CDR3 DNA: TGTGCCAGCAGTTTCACTAGCGGGAGGACCGGGGAGCTGTTTTTT

J gene: TRBJ2-1
V gene: TRBV7-9
clone size: once
D gene: -
CDR3 protein: CASSLGANNEQFF
CDR3 DNA: TGTGCCAGCAGCTTAGGCGCTAACAATGAGCAGTTCTTC

J gene: TRBJ1-3
V gene: TRBV28
clone size: -
D gene: -
CDR3 protein: CASSIGLRVSGNTIYF
CDR3 DNA: TGTGCCAGCAGCATTGGGCTTAGGGTCTCTGGAAACACCATATATTTT

J gene: TRBJ2-5
V gene: TRBV6-5
clone size: many
D gene: -
CDR3 protein: CASSPPGQETQYF
CDR3 DNA: TGTGCCAGCAGTCCTCCGGGACAAGAGACCCAGTACTTC

J gene: TRBJ1-1
V gene: TRBV5-4
clone size: few
D gene: -
CDR3 protein: CASSLSTSRWNTEAFF
CDR3 DNA: TGTGCCAGCAGCTTGTCGACAAGCCGGTGGAACACTGAAGCTTTCTTT

J gene: TRBJ1-6
V gene: TRBV28
clone size: -
D gene: -
CDR3 protein: CASSGGQGRSPLHF
CDR3 DNA: TGTGCCAGCAGTGGAGGGCAGGGTAGATCACCCCTCCACTTT

J gene: TRBJ2-7
V gene: TRBV7-9
clone size: few
D gene: -
CDR3 protein: CASSLDDASYEQYF
CDR3 DNA: TGTGCCAGCAGCTTAGACGACGCCTCCTACGAGCAGTACTTC

J gene: TRBJ2-2
V gene: TRBV15
clone size: -
D gene: -
CDR3 protein: CATSRDYGPNTGELFF
CDR3 DNA: TGTGCCACCAGCAGAGATTACGGCCCCAACACCGGGGAGCTGTTTTTT

J gene: TRBJ2-7
V gene: TRBV28
clone size: -
D gene: -
CDR3 protein: CASSPTATYEQYF
CDR3 DNA: TGTGCCAGCAGTCCGACGGCCACCTACGAGCAGTACTTC

J gene: TRBJ2-5
V gene: TRBV7-9
clone size: once
D gene: TRBD2
CDR3 protein: CASTPPAGEVTQYF
CDR3 DNA: TGTGCCAGCACCCCTCCCGCGGGAGAGGTGACCCAGTACTTC

J gene: TRBJ1-4
V gene: TRBV19
clone size: -
D gene: -
CDR3 protein: CASSLIGEENEKLFF
CDR3 DNA: TGTGCCAGTAGCTTAATCGGGGAAGAGAATGAAAAACTGTTTTTT

J gene: TRBJ2-7
V gene: TRBV28
clone size: -
D gene: -
CDR3 protein: CASSSPGLVYEQYF
CDR3 DNA: TGTGCCAGCAGTTCCCCGGGACTCGTCTACGAGCAGTACTTC

J gene: TRBJ1-2
V gene: TRBV14
clone size: -
D gene: -
CDR3 protein: CASSQGRGYTF
CDR3 DNA: TGTGCCAGCAGCCAGGGACGAGGCTACACCTTC

J gene: TRBJ2-2
V gene: TRBV9
clone size: -
D gene: TRBD2
CDR3 protein: CASSVGLAGGTGELFF
CDR3 DNA: TGTGCCAGCAGCGTAGGACTAGCGGGAGGTACCGGGGAGCTGTTTTTT